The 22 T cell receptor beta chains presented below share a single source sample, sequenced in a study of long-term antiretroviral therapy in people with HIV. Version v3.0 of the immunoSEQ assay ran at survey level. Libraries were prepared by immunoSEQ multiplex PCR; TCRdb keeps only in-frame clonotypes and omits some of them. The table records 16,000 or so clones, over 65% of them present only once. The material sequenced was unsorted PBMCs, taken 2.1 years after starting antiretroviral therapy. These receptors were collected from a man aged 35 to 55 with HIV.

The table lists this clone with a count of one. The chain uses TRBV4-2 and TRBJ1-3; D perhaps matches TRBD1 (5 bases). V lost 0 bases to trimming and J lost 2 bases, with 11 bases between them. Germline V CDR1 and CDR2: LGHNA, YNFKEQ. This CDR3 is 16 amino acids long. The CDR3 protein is CASSQDGGGTGNTIYF. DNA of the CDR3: TGTGCCAGCAGCCAAGATGGGGGGGGTACTGGAAACACCATATATTTT.

This chain's CDR3 is CASSLARQGSNTEAFF. The CDR3 DNA reads as TGTGCCAGCAGCTTGGCCAGACAGGGATCGAACACTGAAGCTTTCTTT. The chain has TRBV11-2 and TRBJ1-1; 7 nucleotides align to TRBD1. The CDR3 length is 16 residues. Germline values: CDR1 SGHAT, CDR2 FQNNGV. Unmatched junction bases numbered 8, after V lost 3 bases and J lost 1 base.

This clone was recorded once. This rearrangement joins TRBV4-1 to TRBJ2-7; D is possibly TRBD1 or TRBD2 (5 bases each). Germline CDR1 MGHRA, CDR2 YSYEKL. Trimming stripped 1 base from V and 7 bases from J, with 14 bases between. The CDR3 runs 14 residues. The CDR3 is CASSQAAGTLEQYF. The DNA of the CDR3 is TGCGCCAGCAGCCAAGCCGCCGGGACCTTGGAGCAGTACTTC.

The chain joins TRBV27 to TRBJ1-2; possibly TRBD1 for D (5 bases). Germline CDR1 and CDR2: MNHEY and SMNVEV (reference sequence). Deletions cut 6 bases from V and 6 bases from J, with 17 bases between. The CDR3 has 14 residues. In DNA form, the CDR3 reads TGTGCCAGCAGGCTCGGAAGCAGAGGGGATGGCTACACCTTC. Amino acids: CASRLGSRGDGYTF.

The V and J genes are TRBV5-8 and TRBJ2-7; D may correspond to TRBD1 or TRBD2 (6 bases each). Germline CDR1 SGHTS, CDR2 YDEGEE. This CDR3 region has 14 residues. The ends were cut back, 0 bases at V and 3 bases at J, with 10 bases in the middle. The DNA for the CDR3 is TGTGCCAGCAGCTTGGGGGGGGCTGGCTACGAGCAGTACTTC. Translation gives CASSLGGAGYEQYF.

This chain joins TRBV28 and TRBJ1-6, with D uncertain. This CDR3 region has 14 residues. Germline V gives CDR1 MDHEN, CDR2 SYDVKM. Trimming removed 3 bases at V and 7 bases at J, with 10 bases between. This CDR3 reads CASSFPRTNSPLHF. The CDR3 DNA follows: TGTGCCAGCAGTTTCCCCAGGACGAATTCACCCCTCCACTTT.

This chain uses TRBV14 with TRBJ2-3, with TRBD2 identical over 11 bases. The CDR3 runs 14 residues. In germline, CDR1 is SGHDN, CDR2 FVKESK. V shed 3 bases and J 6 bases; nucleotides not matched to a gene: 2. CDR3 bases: TGTGCCAGCAGCCACCGACTAGCGGGGGATACGCAGTATTTT. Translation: CASSHRLAGDTQYF.

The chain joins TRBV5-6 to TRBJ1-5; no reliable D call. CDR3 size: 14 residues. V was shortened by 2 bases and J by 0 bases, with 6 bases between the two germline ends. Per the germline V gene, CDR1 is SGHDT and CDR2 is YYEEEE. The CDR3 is CASSFVDSNQPQHF. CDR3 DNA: TGTGCCAGCAGCTTCGTCGATAGCAATCAGCCCCAGCATTTT.

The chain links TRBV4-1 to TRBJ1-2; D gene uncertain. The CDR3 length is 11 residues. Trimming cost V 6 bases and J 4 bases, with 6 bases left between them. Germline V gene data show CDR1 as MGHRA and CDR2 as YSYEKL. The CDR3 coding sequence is TGCGCCAGCAGTGGGATCTATGGCTACACCTTC. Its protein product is CASSGIYGYTF.

The CDR3 protein is CASAGGTDTQYF. CDR3 coding DNA: TGTGCCAGCGCGGGGGGGACAGATACGCAGTATTTT. This chain uses TRBV6-1 with TRBJ2-3, with 9 bases aligning to TRBD2. The junction had 0 bases not matched to a gene; V was cut back by 8 bases and J by 3 bases. Germline V gene lookup returns CDR1 MNHNS and CDR2 SASEGT. The CDR3 has 12 residues.

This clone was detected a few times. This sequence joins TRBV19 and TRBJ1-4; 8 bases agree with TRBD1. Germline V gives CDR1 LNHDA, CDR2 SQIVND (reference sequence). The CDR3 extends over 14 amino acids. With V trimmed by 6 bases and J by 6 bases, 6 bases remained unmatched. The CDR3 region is CASRMAGGDEKLFF. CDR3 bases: TGTGCCAGTAGAATGGCAGGGGGCGATGAAAAACTGTTTTTT.

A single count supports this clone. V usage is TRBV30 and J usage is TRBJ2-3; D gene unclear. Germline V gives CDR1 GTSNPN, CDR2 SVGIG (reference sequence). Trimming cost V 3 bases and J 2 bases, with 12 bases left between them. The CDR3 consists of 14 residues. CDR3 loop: CAWSPPPVTDTQYF. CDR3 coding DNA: TGTGCCTGGAGCCCACCACCGGTCACAGATACGCAGTATTTT.

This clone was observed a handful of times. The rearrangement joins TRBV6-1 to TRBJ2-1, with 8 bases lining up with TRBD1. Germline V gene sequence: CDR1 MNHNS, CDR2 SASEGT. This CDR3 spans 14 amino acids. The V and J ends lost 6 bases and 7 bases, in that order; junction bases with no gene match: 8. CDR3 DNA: TGTGCCAGCAGGGGGCAGGGGGCAGGGAATGAGCAGTTCTTC. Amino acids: CASRGQGAGNEQFF.

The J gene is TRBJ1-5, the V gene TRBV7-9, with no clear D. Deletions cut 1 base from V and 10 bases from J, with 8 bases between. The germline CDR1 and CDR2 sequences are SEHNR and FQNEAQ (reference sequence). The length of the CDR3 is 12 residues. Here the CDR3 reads CASSLDNNPQHF. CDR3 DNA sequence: TGTGCCAGCAGCTTAGATAACAACCCCCAGCATTTT.

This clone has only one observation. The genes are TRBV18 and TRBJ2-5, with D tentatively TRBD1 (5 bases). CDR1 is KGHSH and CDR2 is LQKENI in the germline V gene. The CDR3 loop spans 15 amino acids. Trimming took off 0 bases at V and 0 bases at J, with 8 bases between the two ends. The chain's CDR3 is CASSPPTANQETQYF. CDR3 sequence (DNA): TGTGCCAGCTCACCACCGACAGCCAACCAAGAGACCCAGTACTTC. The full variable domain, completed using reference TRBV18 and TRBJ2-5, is NAGVMQNPRHLVRRRGQEARLRCSPMKGHSHVYWYRQLPEEGLKFMVYLQKENIIDESGMPKERFSAEFPKEGPSILRIQQVVRGDSAAYFCASSPPTANQETQYFGPGTRLLVL.

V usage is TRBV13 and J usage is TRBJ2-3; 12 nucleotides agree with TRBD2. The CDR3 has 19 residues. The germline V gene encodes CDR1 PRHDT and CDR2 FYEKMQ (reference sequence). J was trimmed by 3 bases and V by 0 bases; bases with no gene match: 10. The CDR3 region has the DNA TGTGCCAGCAGCTTAGGACCCGGTTCCGGGACTAGCGGGACAGATACGCAGTATTTT. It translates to CASSLGPGSGTSGTDTQYF.

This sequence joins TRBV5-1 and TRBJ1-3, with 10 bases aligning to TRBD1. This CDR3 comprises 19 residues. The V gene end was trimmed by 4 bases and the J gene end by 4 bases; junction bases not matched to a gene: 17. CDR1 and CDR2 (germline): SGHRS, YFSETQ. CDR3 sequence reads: CASSRDMDRGIFSGNTIYF. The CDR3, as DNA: TGCGCCAGCAGCAGGGATATGGACAGGGGGATATTCTCCGGAAACACCATATATTTT.

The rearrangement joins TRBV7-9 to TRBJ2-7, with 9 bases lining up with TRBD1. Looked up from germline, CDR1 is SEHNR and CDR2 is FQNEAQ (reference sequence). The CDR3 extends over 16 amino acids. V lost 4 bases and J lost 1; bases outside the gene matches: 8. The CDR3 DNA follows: TGTGCCAGCAGCTGGGAACCGGGACAGGGTTCCTACGAGCAGTACTTC. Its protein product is CASSWEPGQGSYEQYF. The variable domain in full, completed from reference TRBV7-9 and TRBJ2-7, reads DTGVSQNPRHKITKRGQNVTFRCDPISEHNRLYWYRQTLGQGPEFLTYFQNEAQLEKSRLLSDRFSAERPKGSFSTLEIQRTEQGDSAMYLCASSWEPGQGSYEQYFGPGTRLTVT.

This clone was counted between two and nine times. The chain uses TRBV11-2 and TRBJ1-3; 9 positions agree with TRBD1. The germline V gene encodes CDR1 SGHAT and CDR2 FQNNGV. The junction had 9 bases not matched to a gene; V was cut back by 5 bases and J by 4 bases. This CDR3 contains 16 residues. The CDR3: CASSPMTGGVGNTIYF. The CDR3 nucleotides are TGTGCCAGCAGCCCGATGACAGGGGGAGTGGGAAACACCATATATTTT.

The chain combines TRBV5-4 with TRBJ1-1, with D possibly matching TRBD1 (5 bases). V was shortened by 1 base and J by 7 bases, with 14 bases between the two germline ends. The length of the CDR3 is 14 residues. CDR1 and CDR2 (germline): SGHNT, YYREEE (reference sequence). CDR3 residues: CASSLFGGRDEAFF. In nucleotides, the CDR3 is TGTGCCAGCAGCTTGTTTGGGGGGAGAGATGAAGCTTTCTTT.

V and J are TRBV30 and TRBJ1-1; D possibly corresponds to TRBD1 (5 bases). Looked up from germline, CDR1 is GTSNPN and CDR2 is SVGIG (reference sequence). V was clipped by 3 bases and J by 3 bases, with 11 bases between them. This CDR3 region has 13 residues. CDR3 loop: CAWSPGGDTEAFF. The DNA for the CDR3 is TGTGCCTGGAGCCCGGGAGGGGACACTGAAGCTTTCTTT.

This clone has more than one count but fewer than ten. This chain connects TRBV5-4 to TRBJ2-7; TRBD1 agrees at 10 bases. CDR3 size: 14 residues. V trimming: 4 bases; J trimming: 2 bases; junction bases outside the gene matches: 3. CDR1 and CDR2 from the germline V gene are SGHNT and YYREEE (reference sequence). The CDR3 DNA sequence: TGTGCCAGCAGCACCGGGACAGGGGCCTACGAGCAGTACTTC. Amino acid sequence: CASSTGTGAYEQYF. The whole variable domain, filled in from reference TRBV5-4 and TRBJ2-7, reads ETGVTQSPTHLIKTRGQQVTLRCSSQSGHNTVSWYQQALGQGPQFIFQYYREEENGRGNFPPRFSGLQFPNYSSELNVNALELDDSALYLCASSTGTGAYEQYFGPGTRLTVT.